These 21 T cell receptor beta chains were all obtained from the same sample, sequenced in a study of cytomegalovirus exposure and HLA in healthy donors. Sequencing was performed with immunoSEQ multiplex PCR; in TCRdb, only in-frame clones are kept and a portion is missing. The table records about 360,000 clones, 75% to 90% of them present only once. The sample was PBMCs. The receptors were sampled from a woman between 18 and 29 years old in good health and CMV-seronegative.

The chain joins TRBV7-9 to TRBJ2-7, with 9 bases matching TRBD1. CDR1 and CDR2 from the germline V gene are SEHNR and FQNEAQ (reference sequence). The CDR3 has 16 residues. V lost 5 bases, J lost 2 bases, and 10 bases stayed unmatched. DNA for the CDR3: TGTGCCAGCAGCCAGACTACCGGGACAGGGACCTACGAGCAGTACTTC. Translated, it gives CASSQTTGTGTYEQYF.

V usage is TRBV5-6 and J usage is TRBJ1-2, with D possibly matching TRBD1 (6 bases). The ends were cut back, 1 base at V and 5 bases at J, with 15 bases in the middle. The germline V gene has CDR1 SGHDT and CDR2 YYEEEE. This CDR3 spans 15 amino acids. In nucleotides, the CDR3 is TGTGCCAGCAGCTTGTCCGGGACACAGTTGTATGGCTACACCTTC. It specifies CASSLSGTQLYGYTF.

On this clone: The sample has other DNA sequences that encode this CDR3 too. The V and J genes are TRBV27 and TRBJ2-1; weak D call: TRBD2 (6 bases). This CDR3 is 13 amino acids long. Trimming took off 3 bases at V and 4 bases at J, with 7 bases between the two ends. CDR1 is MNHEY, CDR2 SMNVEV, per germline (reference sequence). CDR3 residues: CASSFGTYNEQFF. The CDR3 coding sequence is TGTGCCAGCAGTTTTGGGACTTACAATGAGCAGTTCTTC.

The chain has TRBV2 and TRBJ1-6; 7 bases line up with TRBD1. Germline loops: CDR1 SNHLY, CDR2 FYNNEI. V dropped 6 bases and J dropped 6; count of bases not matched to a gene: 8. This CDR3 contains 15 residues. The DNA for the CDR3 is TGTGCCAGCAGGGGACAGAGCGCCTTTAATTCACCCCTCCACTTT. Protein sequence: CASRGQSAFNSPLHF.

V usage is TRBV4-1 and J usage is TRBJ2-5; TRBD2 agrees at 15 bases. J was trimmed by 3 bases and V by 3 bases; bases with no gene match: 11. This CDR3 spans 19 amino acids. Germline V gene data show CDR1 as MGHRA and CDR2 as YSYEKL. DNA for the CDR3: TGCGCCAGCAGCCACCCAGGACTAGCGGGGGGGCCAAGGAAAGAGACCCAGTACTTC. Translating gives CASSHPGLAGGPRKETQYF.

The genes are TRBV7-6 and TRBJ1-2, with a tentative D call TRBD1 (5 bases). Trimming pared 2 bases from V and 8 bases from J, leaving 18 bases between. CDR1 and CDR2 (germline): SGHVS, FNYEAQ. This CDR3 comprises 15 residues. The CDR3 DNA reads as TGTGCCAGCAGCTTATCGGCGGTTCCGCGGGGCGGCTACACCTTC. It is translated as CASSLSAVPRGGYTF.

The chain combines TRBV7-9 with TRBJ2-6; a possible D gene is TRBD1 (5 bases). Germline V gene lookup returns CDR1 SEHNR and CDR2 FQNEAQ (reference sequence). Trimming removed 4 bases at V and 2 bases at J, with 9 bases between. This CDR3 has 15 amino acids. In DNA form, the CDR3 reads TGTGCCAGCAGCTCTCAGGGAACTGGGGCCAACGTCCTGACTTTC. It codes for CASSSQGTGANVLTF. The variable domain in full, with the rest retrieved from reference TRBV7-9 and TRBJ2-6, is DTGVSQNPRHKITKRGQNVTFRCDPISEHNRLYWYRQTLGQGPEFLTYFQNEAQLEKSRLLSDRFSAERPKGSFSTLEIQRTEQGDSAMYLCASSSQGTGANVLTFGAGSRLTVL.

The rearrangement uses TRBV4-2 and TRBJ2-7; the match to TRBD2 covers 11 bases. Germline V gene lookup returns CDR1 LGHNA and CDR2 YNFKEQ. The CDR3 has 16 amino acids. V trimming: 1 base; J trimming: 2 bases; junction bases outside the gene matches: 4. In DNA form, the CDR3 reads TGTGCCAGCAGCCAAGGGGCTAGCGGGAGGACCTACGAGCAGTACTTC. This sequence encodes CASSQGASGRTYEQYF.

On this clone: This same CDR3 is encoded by further DNA sequences in the sample. V is TRBV5-1 and J is TRBJ2-3; perhaps TRBD2 as D (6 bases). The CDR3 extends over 15 amino acids. The germline V and J ends were trimmed by 0 bases and 1 base, with 9 bases remaining between them. Per the germline V gene, CDR1 is SGHRS and CDR2 is YFSETQ. The CDR3 nucleotides read TGCGCCAGCAGCTTGGGAGGCGGGGGCACAGATACGCAGTATTTT. Translated, it gives CASSLGGGGTDTQYF.

V is TRBV4-2 and J is TRBJ2-7; D call uncertain. CDR3 size: 15 residues. The V gene lost 0 bases and the J gene lost 3 bases, with 12 bases spanning the gap. Germline CDR1 reads LGHNA; CDR2 reads YNFKEQ. The CDR3 coding sequence is TGTGCCAGCAGCCAAGATAGAGGCCCCCTCTACGAGCAGTACTTC. Protein sequence: CASSQDRGPLYEQYF.

J is TRBJ1-5 and V is TRBV11-2, with D unresolved. Germline CDR1 SGHAT, CDR2 FQNNGV. V dropped 2 bases and J dropped 4 bases, with 6 bases sitting between them. The CDR3 has 13 amino acids. The CDR3 DNA reads as TGTGCCAGCAGCTTATCGGGGAATCAGCCCCAGCATTTT. This encodes CASSLSGNQPQHF.

This rearrangement joins TRBV28 to TRBJ2-3; D might be TRBD1 (6 bases). Deletions cut 4 bases from V and 2 bases from J, with 16 bases between. Germline CDR1 reads MDHEN; CDR2 reads SYDVKM. This CDR3 is 16 amino acids long. This CDR3 reads CASSSPRRGITDTQYF. The CDR3 DNA reads as TGTGCCAGCAGTTCCCCTCGCAGGGGAATCACAGATACGCAGTATTTT.

The chain joins TRBV4-2 to TRBJ2-7, with D maybe TRBD2 (6 bases). Germline V gene sequence: CDR1 LGHNA, CDR2 YNFKEQ. This CDR3 spans 16 amino acids. Trimming cost V 1 base and J 2 bases, with 15 bases left between them. CDR3 sequence reads: CASSQVYTGVTYEQYF. Written as DNA, the CDR3 is TGTGCCAGCAGCCAAGTTTACACGGGGGTCACCTACGAGCAGTACTTC.

This clone came up once. The V and J genes are TRBV2 and TRBJ1-2, with 9 bases that match TRBD1. Germline loops: CDR1 SNHLY, CDR2 FYNNEI. V dropped 6 bases and J dropped 10; count of bases not matched to a gene: 9. The CDR3 runs 13 residues. The CDR3, as DNA: TGTGCCAGCAGCGCGAGGGGACAGGGAGACTACACCTTC. Translation: CASSARGQGDYTF.

The chain uses TRBV11-2 and TRBJ2-1; 7 bases fit TRBD2. The CDR3 totals 16 residues. Losses at the gene ends were 6 bases for V and 2 bases for J; bases not matched to a gene: 10. Germline CDR1 reads SGHAT; CDR2 reads FQNNGV. The CDR3 nucleotides are TGTGCCAGCAGAGTCGCCGGGGGGAAAGCCTACAATGAGCAGTTCTTC. Translated, it gives CASRVAGGKAYNEQFF.

The V gene is TRBV4-2, the J gene TRBJ2-6, with D possibly matching TRBD2 (6 bases). CDR3 length equals 16 residues. Trimming cost V 0 bases and J 7 bases, with 13 bases left between them. CDR1 and CDR2 (germline): LGHNA, YNFKEQ. The CDR3 DNA follows: TGTGCCAGCAGCCAAGATGGGGCGGGGACCGCCAACGTCCTGACTTTC. It specifies CASSQDGAGTANVLTF.

The chain is built from TRBV2 and TRBJ2-1; D possibly corresponds to TRBD2 (5 bases). CDR1 and CDR2 from the germline V gene are SNHLY and FYNNEI. The CDR3 extends over 14 amino acids. V was clipped by 5 bases and J by 5 bases, with 13 bases between them. CDR3 region: CASSSEARDNEQFF. In DNA form, the CDR3 reads TGTGCCAGCAGTTCTGAGGCGCGGGACAATGAGCAGTTCTTC.

The chain couples TRBV27 to TRBJ1-5, with D possibly being TRBD1 (5 bases). The CDR3 runs 14 residues. Between the trimmed V and J ends, which lost 5 bases and 2 bases, there was a span of 10 bases. The germline V gene has CDR1 MNHEY and CDR2 SMNVEV (reference sequence). CDR3 nucleotide sequence: TGTGCCAGCAGTACTTCCAGGGGCAATCAGCCCCAGCATTTT. Translating gives CASSTSRGNQPQHF.

The chain is built from TRBV4-1 and TRBJ2-7; 7 bases agree with TRBD1. Germline V CDR1 and CDR2: MGHRA, YSYEKL. Trimming cost V 1 base and J 2 bases; bases outside gene matches: 5. CDR3 length: 15 residues. In DNA, the CDR3 is TGCGCCAGCAGCCAAGGTGACAGGGTACCCTACGAGCAGTACTTC. Its translation: CASSQGDRVPYEQYF.

Comment on this clone: The sample has other DNA sequences that encode this CDR3 too. The chain employs TRBV5-1 and TRBJ2-1; TRBD2 aligns across 9 bases. J was trimmed by 4 bases and V by 4 bases; bases with no gene match: 6. Germline-derived CDR1 and CDR2 are SGHRS and YFSETQ. The CDR3 has 15 amino acids. The CDR3 sequence is CASSPSGRSYNEQFF. CDR3 in DNA: TGCGCCAGCAGCCCGAGCGGGAGGTCTTACAATGAGCAGTTCTTC.

Only a few counts were recorded for this clone. The chain couples TRBV5-4 to TRBJ2-5, with 9 positions matching TRBD2. The V segment lost 0 bases and the J segment 2 bases; nucleotides outside the gene matches: 2. CDR1 and CDR2 from the germline V gene are SGHNT and YYREEE (reference sequence). The CDR3 loop spans 15 amino acids. The CDR3 DNA reads as TGTGCCAGCAGCTTGGGACTAGCGGCTCAAGAGACCCAGTACTTC. The encoded protein is CASSLGLAAQETQYF.